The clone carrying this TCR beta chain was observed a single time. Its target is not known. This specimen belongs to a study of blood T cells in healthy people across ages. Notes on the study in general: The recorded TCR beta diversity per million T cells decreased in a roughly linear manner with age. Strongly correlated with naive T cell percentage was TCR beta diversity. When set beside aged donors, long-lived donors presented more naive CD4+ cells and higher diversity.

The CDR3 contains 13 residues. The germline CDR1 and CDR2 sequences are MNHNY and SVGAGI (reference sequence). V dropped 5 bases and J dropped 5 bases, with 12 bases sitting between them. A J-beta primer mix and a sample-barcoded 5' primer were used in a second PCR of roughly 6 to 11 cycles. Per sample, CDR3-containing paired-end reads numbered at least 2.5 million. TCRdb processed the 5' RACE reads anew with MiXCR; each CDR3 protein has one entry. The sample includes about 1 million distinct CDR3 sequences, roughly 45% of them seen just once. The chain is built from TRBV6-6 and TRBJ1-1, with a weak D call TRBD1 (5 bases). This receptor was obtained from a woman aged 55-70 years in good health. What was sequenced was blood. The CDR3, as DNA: TGTGCCAGCAGTGACGTCAGGGATACTGAAGCTTTCTTT. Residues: CASSDVRDTEAFF.